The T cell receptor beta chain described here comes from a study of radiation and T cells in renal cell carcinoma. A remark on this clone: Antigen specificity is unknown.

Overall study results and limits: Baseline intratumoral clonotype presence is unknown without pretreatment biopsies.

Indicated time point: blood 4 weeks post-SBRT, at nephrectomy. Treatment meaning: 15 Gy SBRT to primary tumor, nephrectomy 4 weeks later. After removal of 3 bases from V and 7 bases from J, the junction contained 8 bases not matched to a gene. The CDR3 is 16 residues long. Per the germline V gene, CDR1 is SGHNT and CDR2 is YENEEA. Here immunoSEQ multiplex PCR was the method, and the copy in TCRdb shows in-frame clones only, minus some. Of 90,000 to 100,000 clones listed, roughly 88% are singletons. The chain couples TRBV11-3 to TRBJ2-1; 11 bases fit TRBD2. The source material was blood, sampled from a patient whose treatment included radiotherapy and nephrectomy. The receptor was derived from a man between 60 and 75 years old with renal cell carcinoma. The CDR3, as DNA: TGTGCCAGCAGCTTGGCCACTAGCGGGAGTGTGAATGAGCAGTTCTTC. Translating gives CASSLATSGSVNEQFF.